A single sample is the source of the 17 T cell receptor beta chains below, sequenced in a study of vaccination effects on CD4 cells after COVID-19. Upon completion of about ten days in culture, CD4+ T cells were isolated. Their antigens remain unidentified. Produced via immunoSEQ multiplex PCR; TCRdb's table is partial and in-frame only. The profile covers tens of thousands of clones, with approximately 75% appearing a single time and 3% taken by the ten largest. This specimen was CD4+ T cells from PBMCs cultured without peptide, taken before COVID-19 vaccination. Receptors were obtained from a human donor who received a COVID-19 vaccine.

This sequence joins TRBV18 and TRBJ1-1; a possible D gene is TRBD1 (5 bases). The ends were cut back, 0 bases at V and 1 base at J, with 9 bases in the middle. Per the germline V gene, CDR1 is KGHSH and CDR2 is LQKENI. The CDR3 contains 15 residues. CDR3 nucleotide sequence: TGTGCCAGCTCACCACCTTTCCAGGGGAACACTGAAGCTTTCTTT. Its translation: CASSPPFQGNTEAFF.

This chain connects TRBV4-3 to TRBJ1-3; D is undetermined. Germline V gene data show CDR1 as LGHNA and CDR2 as YSLEER. The CDR3 runs to 13 residues. V lost 3 bases to trimming and J lost 3 bases, with 6 bases between them. This CDR3 reads CASSQGFGNTIYF. CDR3 nucleotide sequence: TGCGCCAGCAGCCAGGGCTTTGGAAACACCATATATTTT.

The V and J genes are TRBV11-3 and TRBJ2-2; either TRBD1 or TRBD2 may supply D (5 bases each). V was cut by 6 bases and J by 6 bases, with 14 bases left in between. The germline V gene encodes CDR1 SGHNT and CDR2 YENEEA. This CDR3 has 14 residues. The CDR3, as DNA: TGTGCCAGCAGTTGGGACGTAGCACCCGGGGAGCTGTTTTTT. Its translation: CASSWDVAPGELFF.

The chain links TRBV5-6 to TRBJ1-6; 9 bases are shared with TRBD1. This CDR3 is 18 amino acids long. From germline, CDR1 is SGHDT and CDR2 YYEEEE. The J segment lost 10 bases and the V segment lost 3 bases, leaving 17 bases of the junction unmatched. CDR3 sequence: CASSWMTGGEWGPSPLHF. The CDR3, as DNA: TGTGCCAGCAGCTGGATGACAGGGGGGGAGTGGGGCCCATCACCCCTCCACTTT.

The chain couples TRBV6-2 or TRBV6-3 to TRBJ1-5; 9 nucleotides agree with TRBD1. This CDR3 comprises 17 residues. Germline trimming cut 6 bases from V and 3 bases from J; bases unmatched to any gene: 12. Germline V gene sequence: CDR1 MNHEY, CDR2 SVGEGT. CDR3: CASSFRTGGADNQPQHF. The CDR3 DNA reads as TGTGCCAGCAGCTTTCGAACAGGGGGCGCGGACAATCAGCCCCAGCATTTT.

The table lists this clone with a few counts. This sequence joins TRBV5-1 and TRBJ1-1; 12 nucleotides agree with TRBD1. The CDR3 covers 16 residues. V lost 1 base, J lost 6 bases, and 7 bases stayed unmatched. Germline CDR1 reads SGHRS; CDR2 reads YFSETQ. CDR3 region: CASSLSPGQGASEAFF. The CDR3 DNA follows: TGCGCCAGCAGCTTGTCACCGGGACAGGGGGCCTCTGAAGCTTTCTTT.

This rearrangement joins TRBV5-5 to TRBJ1-4; D is uncertain. In germline, CDR1 is SGHKS, CDR2 YYEKEE (reference sequence). The CDR3 consists of 15 residues. Deletions cut 4 bases from V and 8 bases from J, with 18 bases between. In DNA, the CDR3 is TGTGCCAGCAGCCCTCCGAGGCCCTCGGGGGAAAAACTGTTTTTT. It specifies CASSPPRPSGEKLFF.

This chain connects TRBV29-1 to TRBJ1-3, with D perhaps TRBD1 (6 bases). The CDR3 has 12 amino acids. The germline V gene has CDR1 SQVTM and CDR2 ANQGSEA. The germline V and J ends were trimmed by 6 bases and 6 bases, with 12 bases remaining between them. The CDR3 is CSVQGSANTIYF. The CDR3 region has the DNA TGCAGCGTCCAGGGGAGCGCAAACACCATATATTTT. Full variable domain (missing parts from reference TRBV29-1 and TRBJ1-3): SAVISQKPSRDICQRGTSLTIQCQVDSQVTMMFWYRQQPGQSLTLIATANQGSEATYESGFVIDKFPISRPNLTFSTLTVSNMSPEDSSIYLCSVQGSANTIYFGEGSWLTVV.

Written as DNA, the CDR3 is TGTGCCAGCGGCAGGAACAATGGCTACACCTTC. The encoded protein is CASGRNNGYTF. The chain has TRBV6-5 and TRBJ1-2; D ambiguous. Germline V gene sequence: CDR1 MNHEY, CDR2 SVGAGI. The ends were cut back, 8 bases at V and 6 bases at J, with 10 bases in the middle. The CDR3 totals 11 residues.

The chain recombines TRBV28 with TRBJ1-3; TRBD1 is a possible D gene (5 bases). Looked up from germline, CDR1 is MDHEN and CDR2 is SYDVKM. The CDR3 length is 15 residues. V dropped 3 bases and J dropped 4 bases, with 13 bases sitting between them. The DNA for the CDR3 is TGTGCCAGCAGTTTTAGGGGCGGGTCGGGAAACACCATATATTTT. It is translated as CASSFRGGSGNTIYF.

The chain recombines TRBV27 with TRBJ1-1, with D maybe TRBD1 (5 bases). V gave up 4 bases and J gave up 4 bases, with 10 bases separating them. The germline V gene encodes CDR1 MNHEY and CDR2 SMNVEV (reference sequence). This CDR3 region has 13 residues. The CDR3 spells CASSSRGSTEAFF. In DNA, the CDR3 is TGTGCCAGCAGTTCTCGGGGGAGCACTGAAGCTTTCTTT.

The table lists this clone with a few counts. The chain recombines TRBV7-2 with TRBJ1-5; the D is unclear. CDR1 is SGHTA, CDR2 FQGNSA, per germline. The CDR3 runs 14 residues. Trimming cost V 4 bases and J 4 bases, with 11 bases left between them. CDR3 loop: CASSYRTGNQPQHF. Written as DNA, the CDR3 is TGTGCCAGCAGCTACCGGACGGGGAATCAGCCCCAGCATTTT.

This clone is a singleton in its sample. This chain uses TRBV19 with TRBJ1-2; tentative D call: TRBD1 (6 bases). The CDR3 sequence is 15 residues long. Germline V gene data show CDR1 as LNHDA and CDR2 as SQIVND (reference sequence). Trimming stripped 5 bases from V and 4 bases from J, with 17 bases between. CDR3 coding DNA: TGTGCCAGTAGTGTAATCAGGGGATCCTCCTATGGCTACACCTTC. Its protein is CASSVIRGSSYGYTF.

This clone was seen a single time. The J gene is TRBJ2-7, the V gene TRBV7-2; TRBD2 might be the D (6 bases). Germline CDR1 is SGHTA and CDR2 is FQGNSA. The CDR3 is 14 residues long. Deletions cut 1 base from V and 4 bases from J, with 11 bases between. The CDR3: CASSLVEGGYEQYF. CDR3 bases: TGTGCCAGCAGCTTAGTGGAGGGCGGTTACGAGCAGTACTTC.

This chain connects TRBV18 to TRBJ2-7, with 8 bases fitting TRBD1. V lost 2 bases to trimming and J lost 3 bases; unmatched junction nucleotides: 9. Germline CDR1 is KGHSH and CDR2 is LQKENI. CDR3 size: 16 residues. CDR3 nucleotides: TGTGCCAGCTCACCAAGAGGACAGGGCAAGGGCTACGAGCAGTACTTC. This codes for CASSPRGQGKGYEQYF.

The V call is TRBV6-1, the J call TRBJ2-5; D gene unclear. Between the trimmed V and J ends, which lost 1 base and 5 bases, there was a span of 11 bases. This CDR3 contains 14 residues. CDR1 is MNHNS and CDR2 is SASEGT in the germline V gene. The CDR3 is CASSEGWTAETQYF. Here the CDR3 DNA reads TGTGCCAGCAGTGAAGGGTGGACGGCGGAGACCCAGTACTTC.

The V gene is TRBV18, the J gene TRBJ2-3; D may correspond to TRBD1 or TRBD2 (5 bases each). Germline values: CDR1 KGHSH, CDR2 LQKENI. The V gene lost 3 bases and the J gene lost 6 bases, with 10 bases spanning the gap. The CDR3 length is 13 residues. The CDR3 DNA reads as TGTGCCAGCTCACCGAACGGGGACGATACGCAGTATTTT. Amino acids: CASSPNGDDTQYF.